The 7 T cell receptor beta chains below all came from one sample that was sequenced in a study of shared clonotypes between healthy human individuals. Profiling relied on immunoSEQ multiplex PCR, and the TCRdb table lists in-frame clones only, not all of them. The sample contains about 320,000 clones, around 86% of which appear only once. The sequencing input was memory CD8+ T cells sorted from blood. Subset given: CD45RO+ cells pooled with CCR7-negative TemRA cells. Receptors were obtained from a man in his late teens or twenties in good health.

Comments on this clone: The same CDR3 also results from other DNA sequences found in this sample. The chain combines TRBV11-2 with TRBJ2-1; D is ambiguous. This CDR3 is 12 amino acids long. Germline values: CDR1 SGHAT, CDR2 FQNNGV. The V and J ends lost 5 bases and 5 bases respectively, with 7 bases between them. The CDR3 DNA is TGTGCCAGCAGCCAGGCTGACAATGAGCAGTTCTTC. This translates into CASSQADNEQFF.

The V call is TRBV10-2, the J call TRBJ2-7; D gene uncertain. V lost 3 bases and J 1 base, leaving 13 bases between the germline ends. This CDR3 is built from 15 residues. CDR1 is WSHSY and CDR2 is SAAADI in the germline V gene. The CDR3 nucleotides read TGCGCCAGCAGTGACAGGTCCGTTGGATCCTACGAGCAGTACTTC. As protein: CASSDRSVGSYEQYF.

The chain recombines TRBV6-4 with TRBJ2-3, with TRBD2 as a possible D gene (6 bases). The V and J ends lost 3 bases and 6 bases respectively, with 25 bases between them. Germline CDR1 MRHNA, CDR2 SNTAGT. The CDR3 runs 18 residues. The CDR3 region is CASSEASANGEDCDTQYF. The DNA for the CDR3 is TGTGCCAGCAGTGAAGCTAGCGCGAATGGGGAGGATTGTGATACGCAGTATTTT.

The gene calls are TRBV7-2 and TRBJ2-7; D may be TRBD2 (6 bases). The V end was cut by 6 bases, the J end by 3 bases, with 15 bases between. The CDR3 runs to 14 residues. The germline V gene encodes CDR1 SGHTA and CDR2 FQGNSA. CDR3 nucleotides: TGTGCCAGCAGTTCAGGAGGGACGCGCTACGAGCAGTACTTC. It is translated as CASSSGGTRYEQYF. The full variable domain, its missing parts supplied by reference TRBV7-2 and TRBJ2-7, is GAGVSQSPSNKVTEKGKDVELRCDPISGHTALYWYRQSLGQGLEFLIYFQGNSAPDKSGLPSDRFSAERTGGSVSTLTIQRTQQEDSAVYLCASSSGGTRYEQYFGPGTRLTVT.

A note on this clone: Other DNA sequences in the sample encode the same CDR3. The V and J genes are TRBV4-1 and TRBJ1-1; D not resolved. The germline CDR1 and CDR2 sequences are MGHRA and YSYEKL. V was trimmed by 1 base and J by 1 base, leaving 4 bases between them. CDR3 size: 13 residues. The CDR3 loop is CASSQVGNTEAFF. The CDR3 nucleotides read TGCGCCAGCAGCCAAGTCGGGAACACTGAAGCTTTCTTT.

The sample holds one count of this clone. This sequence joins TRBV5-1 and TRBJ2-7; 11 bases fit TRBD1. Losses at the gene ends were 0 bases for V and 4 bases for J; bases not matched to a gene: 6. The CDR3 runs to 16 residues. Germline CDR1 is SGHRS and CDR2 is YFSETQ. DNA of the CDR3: TGCGCCAGCAGCTTGGGGACAGGGGGCTCACCGTACGAGCAGTACTTC. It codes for CASSLGTGGSPYEQYF. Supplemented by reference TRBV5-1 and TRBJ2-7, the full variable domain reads KAGVTQTPRYLIKTRGQQVTLSCSPISGHRSVSWYQQTPGQGLQFLFEYFSETQRNKGNFPGRFSGRQFSNSRSEMNVSTLELGDSALYLCASSLGTGGSPYEQYFGPGTRLTVT.

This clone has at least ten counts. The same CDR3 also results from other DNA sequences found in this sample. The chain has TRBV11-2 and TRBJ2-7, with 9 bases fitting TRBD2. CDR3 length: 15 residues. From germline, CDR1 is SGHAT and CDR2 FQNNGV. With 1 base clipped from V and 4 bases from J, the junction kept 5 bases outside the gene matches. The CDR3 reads CASSLVPSGAYEQYF. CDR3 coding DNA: TGTGCCAGCAGCTTAGTGCCTAGCGGGGCGTACGAGCAGTACTTC. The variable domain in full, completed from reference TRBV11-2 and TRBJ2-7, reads EAGVAQSPRYKIIEKRQSVAFWCNPISGHATLYWYQQILGQGPKLLIQFQNNGVVDDSQLPKDRFSAERLKGVDSTLKIQPAKLEDSAVYLCASSLVPSGAYEQYFGPGTRLTVT.